A selection of T cell receptor beta chains follows, all from one sample in a study of T cell repertoires in cytomegalovirus infection. Their target antigens are unknown. TCRdb fed the reads into MiXCR, producing one record per CDR3 protein. The profile shows about 890,000 distinct CDR3 sequences, roughly 30% of them singletons. The material was cultured CD8+ T cells from PBMCs, obtained from culture after CMV antigen stimulation. The receptors derive from a human donor in good health (CMV status not recorded). Some clones in this sample may be carry-over from other donors' samples. The CDR3 runs from the conserved cysteine through the conserved F or W. The D gene is left open where the match is weak. Clone size is shown for a subset of rows, as once, few, many or a class of expanded clone.

J | D | size | V | CDR3
TRBJ2-3 | - | - | TRBV6-5 | CASSYSRLGEQGTDTQYF
TRBJ2-1 | - | few | TRBV14 | CASSQGPASAPYNEQFF
TRBJ2-1 | TRBD1 | many | TRBV7-8 | CASSSGTGAYNEQFF
TRBJ2-5 | TRBD2 | few | TRBV28 | CASSFRLAGAETQYF
TRBJ2-1 | - | few | TRBV6-6 | CASRPSESLGNEQFF
TRBJ1-5 | - | - | TRBV15 | CATSRAGTDYSNQPQHF
TRBJ1-4 | TRBD1 | few | TRBV6-2/TRBV6-3 | CASSGQGSANEKLFF
TRBJ1-4 | - | - | TRBV7-6 | CVSSLARQGSKLFF
TRBJ2-3 | - | - | TRBV2 | CASRRPDTQYF
TRBJ1-1 | - | - | TRBV7-9 | CASSLVGGPDTEAFF
TRBJ2-4 | - | - | TRBV28 | CASEGNVQNIQYF
TRBJ2-2 | - | - | TRBV7-9 | CASSLPSRELFF
TRBJ2-3 | - | - | TRBV28 | CASIGGGDSTDTQYF
TRBJ2-3 | TRBD2 | - | TRBV7-3 | CASSPQTSGSTDTQYF
TRBJ2-5 | - | many | TRBV20-1 | CSARATNEELETQYF
TRBJ2-1 | TRBD2 | - | TRBV4-3 | CASSQDGTSGGSEQFF
TRBJ2-1 | - | - | TRBV11-2 | CASRVGTSTYNEQFF
TRBJ2-7 | - | - | TRBV29-1 | CSVRGVRDKYEQYF
TRBJ2-3 | - | few | TRBV28 | CASAPGTLSTDTQYF
TRBJ1-2 | - | - | TRBV27 | CASSLYQGSGYTF
TRBJ2-2 | TRBD1 | few | TRBV27 | CASSLIQGADQKIGELFF
TRBJ1-4 | - | - | TRBV27 | CASSSWGPQGEKLFF
TRBJ1-5 | TRBD1 | - | TRBV15 | CATSRDSEGAQPQHF
TRBJ2-3 | - | - | TRBV12-3/TRBV12-4 | CASSFLAVDTQYF
TRBJ2-3 | - | - | TRBV2 | CASSDPGGSGASTDTQYF
TRBJ2-5 | - | - | TRBV6-2/TRBV6-3 | CASSYLRGAQETQYF
TRBJ1-2 | - | - | TRBV27 | CASSSGAPNYGYTF
TRBJ2-4 | - | - | TRBV4-1 | CASSQATENIQYF
TRBJ2-7 | - | - | TRBV7-6 | CASPEQYF
TRBJ2-7 | TRBD1 | - | TRBV19 | CASSIGYRTGSHEQYF
TRBJ1-1 | TRBD1 | few | TRBV10-1 | CASSEGTGYTEAFF